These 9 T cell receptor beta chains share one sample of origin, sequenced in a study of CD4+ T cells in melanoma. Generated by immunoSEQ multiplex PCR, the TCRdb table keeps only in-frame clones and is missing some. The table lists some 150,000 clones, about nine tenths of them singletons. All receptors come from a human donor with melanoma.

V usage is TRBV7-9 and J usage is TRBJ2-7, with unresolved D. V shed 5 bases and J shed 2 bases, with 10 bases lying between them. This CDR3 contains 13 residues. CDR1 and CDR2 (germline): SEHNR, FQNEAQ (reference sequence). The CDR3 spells CASSTGPTYEQYF. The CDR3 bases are TGTGCCAGCAGCACCGGACCAACCTACGAGCAGTACTTC.

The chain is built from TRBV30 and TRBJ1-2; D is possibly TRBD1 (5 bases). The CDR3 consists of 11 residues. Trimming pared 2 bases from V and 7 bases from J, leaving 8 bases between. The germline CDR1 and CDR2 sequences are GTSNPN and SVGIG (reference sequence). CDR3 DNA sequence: TGTGCCTGGAGTCCTGGGGCTGGCTACACCTTC. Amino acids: CAWSPGAGYTF.

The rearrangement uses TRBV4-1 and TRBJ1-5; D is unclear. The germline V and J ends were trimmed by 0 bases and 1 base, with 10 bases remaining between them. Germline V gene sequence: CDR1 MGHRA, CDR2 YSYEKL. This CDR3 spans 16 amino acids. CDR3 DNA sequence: TGCGCCAGCAGCCAAGATGACGGCTTCAGCAATCAGCCCCAGCATTTT. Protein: CASSQDDGFSNQPQHF.

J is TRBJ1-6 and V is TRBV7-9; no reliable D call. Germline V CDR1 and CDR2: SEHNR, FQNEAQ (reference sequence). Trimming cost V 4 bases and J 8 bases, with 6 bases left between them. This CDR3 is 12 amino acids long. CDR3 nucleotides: TGTGCCAGCAGCTCGAGGGATTCACCCCTCCACTTT. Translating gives CASSSRDSPLHF.

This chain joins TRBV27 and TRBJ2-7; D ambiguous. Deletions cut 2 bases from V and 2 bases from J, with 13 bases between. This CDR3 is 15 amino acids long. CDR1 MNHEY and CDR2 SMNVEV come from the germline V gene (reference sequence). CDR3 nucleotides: TGTGCCAGCAGTTTACTTCGGACCCCCGCCTACGAGCAGTACTTC. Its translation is CASSLLRTPAYEQYF.

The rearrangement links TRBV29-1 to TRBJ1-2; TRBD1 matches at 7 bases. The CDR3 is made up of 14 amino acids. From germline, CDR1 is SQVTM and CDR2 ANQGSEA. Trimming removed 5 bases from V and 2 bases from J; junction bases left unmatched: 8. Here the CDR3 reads CSVMGAGGNYGYTF. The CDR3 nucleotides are TGCAGCGTTATGGGGGCAGGGGGAAACTATGGCTACACCTTC.

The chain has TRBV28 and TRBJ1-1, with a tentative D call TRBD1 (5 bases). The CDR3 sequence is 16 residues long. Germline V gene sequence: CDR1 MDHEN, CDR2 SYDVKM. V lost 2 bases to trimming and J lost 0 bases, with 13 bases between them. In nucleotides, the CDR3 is TGTGCCAGCAGTTTAACCGGGGGGGTATTGAACACTGAAGCTTTCTTT. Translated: CASSLTGGVLNTEAFF. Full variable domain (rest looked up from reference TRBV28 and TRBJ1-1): DVKVTQSSRYLVKRTGEKVFLECVQDMDHENMFWYRQDPGLGLRLIYFSYDVKMKEKGDIPEGYSVSREKKERFSLILESASTNQTSMYLCASSLTGGVLNTEAFFGQGTRLTVV.

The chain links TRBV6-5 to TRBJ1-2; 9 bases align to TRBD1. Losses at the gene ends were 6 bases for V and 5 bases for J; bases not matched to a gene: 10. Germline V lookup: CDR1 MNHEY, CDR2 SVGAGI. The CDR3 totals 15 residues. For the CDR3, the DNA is TGTGCCAGCAGGGGAGGGACAGGGCCTCAATATGGCTACACCTTC. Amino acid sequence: CASRGGTGPQYGYTF.

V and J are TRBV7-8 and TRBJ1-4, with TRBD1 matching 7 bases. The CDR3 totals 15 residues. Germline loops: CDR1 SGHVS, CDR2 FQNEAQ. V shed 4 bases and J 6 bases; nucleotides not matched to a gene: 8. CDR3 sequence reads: CASSSRQGLHEKLFF. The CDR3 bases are TGTGCCAGCAGCTCTCGACAGGGTTTGCATGAAAAACTGTTTTTT.